Presented here are 23 T cell receptor beta chains from one specimen sequenced in a study of PD-L1 blockade in urothelial cancer. Generated by immunoSEQ multiplex PCR, the TCRdb table keeps only in-frame clones and is missing some. The sample comprises more than 40,000 clones, 83% of which are singletons, and roughly 15% rests with the top ten. The time point denotes: peripheral blood 6 weeks after treatment start. Material: PBMCs, obtained around atezolizumab (anti-PD-L1) treatment. All receptors come from a man aged 55 to 70 with urothelial cancer.

V is TRBV5-6 and J is TRBJ2-5; 8 nucleotides align to TRBD2. Germline assignment: CDR1 SGHDT and CDR2 YYEEEE. CDR3 length: 15 amino acids. Trimming at V came to 0 bases and at J to 4 bases, leaving 5 bases not matched to a gene. The CDR3 bases are TGTGCCAGCAGCTTGGTAGCGGGGACCCGAGAGACCCAGTACTTC. Its protein product is CASSLVAGTRETQYF.

The V and J genes are TRBV5-6 and TRBJ2-3; D is possibly TRBD1 (5 bases). This CDR3 is 13 amino acids long. V shed 0 bases and J shed 6 bases, with 8 bases lying between them. Germline V lookup: CDR1 SGHDT, CDR2 YYEEEE. The CDR3 loop reads CASSLGRADTQYF. The CDR3 DNA reads TGTGCCAGCAGCTTGGGCAGGGCTGATACGCAGTATTTT.

The V and J genes are TRBV11-2 and TRBJ2-1; 10 bases line up with TRBD2. Germline V lookup: CDR1 SGHAT, CDR2 FQNNGV. Trimming at V came to 1 base and at J to 6 bases, leaving 12 bases not matched to a gene. The CDR3 is 18 residues long. In DNA form, the CDR3 reads TGTGCCAGCAGCTTAGGGGTAGCGGGGGGCCCCTTTGGCAATGAGCAGTTCTTC. This encodes CASSLGVAGGPFGNEQFF.

A single count supports this clone. V and J are TRBV27 and TRBJ2-5, with 12 bases aligning to TRBD2. J gave up 1 base and V 5 bases, and 5 bases lay outside the gene matches. The CDR3 runs 16 residues. Germline V lookup: CDR1 MNHEY, CDR2 SMNVEV (reference sequence). The CDR3 coding sequence is TGTGCCAGCAGTCGCCGGACTAGCGGGGTCCAAGAGACCCAGTACTTC. Translated: CASSRRTSGVQETQYF.

V gene TRBV6-1 combines with J gene TRBJ2-3; tentative D call: TRBD2 (7 bases). Per germline, CDR1 MNHNS and CDR2 SASEGT. Trimming cost V 4 bases and J 0 bases, with 20 bases left between them. CDR3 length equals 18 residues. The CDR3 nucleotides read TGTGCCAGCAGTGCTCGGGGGGCACAGGCGAGGAGCACAGATACGCAGTATTTT. Translating it yields CASSARGAQARSTDTQYF.

V gene TRBV5-3 combines with J gene TRBJ2-2; D is ambiguous. TRBV5-3 is reported as an ORF; its role is uncertain. V lost 2 bases, J lost 3 bases, and 11 bases lay in between. This CDR3 is 15 amino acids long. The CDR3 nucleotides are TGTGCCAGAAGCTTCGAGCAGGCGCACACCGGGGAGCTGTTTTTT. It specifies CARSFEQAHTGELFF.

The chain has TRBV4-1 and TRBJ2-1, with 12 bases lining up with TRBD2. The V gene's germline CDR1 is MGHRA and CDR2 YSYEKL. The CDR3 runs 15 residues. V lost 5 bases to trimming and J lost 5 bases; unmatched junction nucleotides: 4. The CDR3: CASSLLAGGHNEQFF. The CDR3 nucleotides are TGCGCCAGCAGCTTACTAGCGGGGGGACACAATGAGCAGTTCTTC.

The gene calls are TRBV10-3 and TRBJ2-3; D perhaps matches TRBD1 (5 bases). The V gene's germline CDR1 is ENHRY and CDR2 SYGVKD. V was trimmed by 8 bases and J by 3 bases, leaving 9 bases between them. The CDR3 spans 12 residues. DNA for the CDR3: TGTGCCATCGCGCCAGGGACAGATACGCAGTATTTT. Its protein is CAIAPGTDTQYF.

By sample share, this clone is medium-sized (0.01 to 0.1%). The rearrangement joins TRBV7-9 to TRBJ2-5, with D possibly matching TRBD2 (6 bases). The CDR3 runs 14 residues. Germline CDR1 is SEHNR and CDR2 is FQNEAQ (reference sequence). The ends were cut back, 3 bases at V and 1 base at J, with 9 bases in the middle. The CDR3 protein is CASSFPGVQETQYF. CDR3 sequence (DNA): TGTGCCAGCAGCTTTCCGGGGGTCCAAGAGACCCAGTACTTC.

The V and J genes are TRBV7-2 and TRBJ2-2; 11 bases align to TRBD2. V lost 1 base and J lost 6; bases outside the gene matches: 7. Looked up from germline, CDR1 is SGHTA and CDR2 is FQGNSA. The CDR3 contains 17 residues. The CDR3 sequence: CASSLELAGGVSGELFF. The CDR3 bases are TGTGCCAGCAGCTTAGAGCTAGCGGGGGGAGTGTCCGGGGAGCTGTTTTTT. The whole variable domain, filled in from reference TRBV7-2 and TRBJ2-2, reads GAGVSQSPSNKVTEKGKDVELRCDPISGHTALYWYRQSLGQGLEFLIYFQGNSAPDKSGLPSDRFSAERTGGSVSTLTIQRTQQEDSAVYLCASSLELAGGVSGELFFGEGSRLTVL.

V usage is TRBV7-2 and J usage is TRBJ1-4; possible D gene TRBD1, 5 bases. The CDR3 runs 14 residues. Trimming took off 8 bases at V and 5 bases at J, with 15 bases between the two ends. Germline lookup yields CDR1 SGHTA and CDR2 FQGNSA. CDR3 loop: CASSGRAGNEKLFF. The CDR3 region has the DNA TGTGCCAGCTCCGGCAGGGCAGGGAATGAAAAACTGTTTTTT.

This clone showed up just a few times. The gene calls are TRBV6-1 and TRBJ1-1; tentatively, D is TRBD1 (6 bases). The CDR3 is 13 amino acids. V lost 2 bases and J lost 3, with 7 bases in between. Germline loops: CDR1 MNHNS, CDR2 SASEGT. CDR3 amino acids: CASSEQGHTEAFF. The CDR3 region has the DNA TGTGCCAGCAGTGAACAGGGGCACACTGAAGCTTTCTTT.

V and J are TRBV4-1 and TRBJ1-2; 8 nucleotides line up with TRBD1. J gave up 4 bases and V 4 bases, and 11 bases lay outside the gene matches. The germline CDR1 and CDR2 sequences are MGHRA and YSYEKL. This CDR3 is built from 16 residues. CDR3 loop: CASSLTFGTGSYGYTF. DNA of the CDR3: TGCGCCAGCAGCCTAACTTTCGGGACAGGCTCCTATGGCTACACCTTC.

The rearrangement uses TRBV4-2 and TRBJ2-2; TRBD1 aligns across 9 bases. The CDR3 spans 15 residues. Germline CDR1 and CDR2: LGHNA and YNFKEQ. Trimming at V came to 3 bases and at J to 7 bases, leaving 6 bases not matched to a gene. The CDR3 DNA reads TGTGCCAGCAGCCATACAGGGGGCGGGAACGGGGAGCTGTTTTTT. Its protein is CASSHTGGGNGELFF.

This chain uses TRBV29-1 with TRBJ2-7; 10 bases are shared with TRBD1. This CDR3 is built from 14 residues. Trimming removed 6 bases from V and 5 bases from J; junction bases left unmatched: 10. CDR1 and CDR2 (germline): SQVTM, ANQGSEA. CDR3 sequence (DNA): TGCAGCGTCCCTAGGGGGGACAGGGGCGACGAGCAGTACTTC. Translating it yields CSVPRGDRGDEQYF.

The V gene is TRBV28, the J gene TRBJ1-1; D perhaps matches TRBD1 (6 bases). CDR3 length: 14 amino acids. The V gene lost 6 bases and the J gene lost 4 bases, with 15 bases spanning the gap. Germline CDR1 MDHEN, CDR2 SYDVKM. CDR3 loop: CASRDSQRGTEAFF. The CDR3 DNA is TGTGCCAGCAGGGACAGTCAAAGGGGCACTGAAGCTTTCTTT. The whole variable domain, filled in from reference TRBV28 and TRBJ1-1, reads DVKVTQSSRYLVKRTGEKVFLECVQDMDHENMFWYRQDPGLGLRLIYFSYDVKMKEKGDIPEGYSVSREKKERFSLILESASTNQTSMYLCASRDSQRGTEAFFGQGTRLTVV.

This chain joins TRBV6-6 and TRBJ2-5; the match to TRBD2 covers 8 bases. The CDR3 runs 16 residues. Trimming at V came to 5 bases and at J to 5 bases, leaving 13 bases not matched to a gene. CDR1 is MNHNY and CDR2 is SVGAGI in the germline V gene (reference sequence). CDR3 DNA sequence: TGTGCCAGCAGTGCCCCCATACTAGCGGTGGCTGAGACCCAGTACTTC. Translated, it gives CASSAPILAVAETQYF.

The V call is TRBV28, the J call TRBJ2-7; D may be TRBD2 (5 bases). This CDR3 contains 19 residues. The V end lost 2 bases, the J end lost 1 base, and 24 bases lay between the germline ends. The germline CDR1 and CDR2 sequences are MDHEN and SYDVKM. This CDR3 is CASSLDFGVGMGISYEQYF. CDR3 in DNA: TGTGCCAGCAGTTTAGATTTCGGGGTGGGTATGGGGATTTCCTACGAGCAGTACTTC.

This clone has just a few counts. V is TRBV18 and J is TRBJ2-7, with TRBD2 as a possible D gene (5 bases). V shed 0 bases and J shed 3 bases, with 9 bases lying between them. This CDR3 has 14 residues. Germline CDR1 reads KGHSH; CDR2 reads LQKENI. The CDR3: CASSPPPGYYEQYF. The CDR3 DNA sequence: TGTGCCAGCTCACCACCGCCGGGGTACTACGAGCAGTACTTC.

By sample fraction, this clone is medium-sized. J is TRBJ1-2 and V is TRBV25-1, with D tentatively TRBD1 (5 bases). The CDR3 covers 12 residues. V dropped 6 bases and J dropped 8 bases, with 13 bases sitting between them. Germline V gene data show CDR1 as MGHDK and CDR2 as SYGVNS. The CDR3 DNA sequence: TGTGCCAGCAGGGGTAGGGGAATAGGCTACACCTTC. Its translation is CASRGRGIGYTF.

J is TRBJ1-1 and V is TRBV9; the D is unclear. The V gene lost 3 bases and the J gene lost 4 bases, with 13 bases spanning the gap. The V gene's germline CDR1 is SGDLS and CDR2 YYNGEE. This CDR3 comprises 14 residues. CDR3 in amino acids: CASSAITSGTEAFF. DNA for the CDR3: TGTGCCAGCAGCGCCATAACCTCGGGCACTGAAGCTTTCTTT.

The genes are TRBV6-1 and TRBJ2-3; 8 nucleotides match TRBD2. CDR1 and CDR2 from the germline V gene are MNHNS and SASEGT. V lost 3 bases to trimming and J lost 5 bases; unmatched junction nucleotides: 7. The CDR3 covers 15 residues. The CDR3 DNA is TGTGCCAGCAGTGAGGGAGCGGGGGTATTAGATACGCAGTATTTT. It codes for CASSEGAGVLDTQYF.

CDR3 DNA: TGTGCCAGCAGTTACGACTCCGATTCGGGCACCGGGGAGCTGTTTTTT. It is translated as CASSYDSDSGTGELFF. This chain uses TRBV6-5 with TRBJ2-2; D not certain. The V gene lost 2 bases and the J gene lost 4 bases, with 14 bases spanning the gap. This CDR3 has 16 residues. Germline CDR1 is MNHEY and CDR2 is SVGAGI.